Below are 9 T cell receptor beta chains sequenced from a single sample in a study of early T cells in non-severe SARS-CoV-2 infection. TCRdb redid the calling of the 5' RACE reads with MiXCR, one entry per CDR3 protein. The data hold around 81,000 distinct CDR3 sequences, with 11% to 15% observed a single time. Sequencing used whole blood. The receptors shown here come from an adult who was a healthcare worker with PCR-confirmed SARS-CoV-2 infection or an uninfected control (not recorded which).

The chain recombines TRBV12-3 or TRBV12-4 with TRBJ2-7, with 7 bases matching TRBD2. The CDR3 runs 13 residues. V lost 2 bases to trimming and J lost 7 bases; unmatched junction nucleotides: 5. The CDR3 DNA sequence: TGTGCCAGCAGTTTAAGTCCAGCGGGGGAGCAGTACTTC. Its translation is CASSLSPAGEQYF.

This clonotype was counted at least ten times. J is TRBJ2-7 and V is TRBV28; the match to TRBD1 covers 7 bases. The CDR3 spans 15 residues. V shed 6 bases and J 3 bases; nucleotides not matched to a gene: 11. Germline-derived CDR1 and CDR2 are MDHEN and SYDVKM. CDR3 protein: CASSESKGAIYEQYF. CDR3 nucleotides: TGTGCCAGCAGCGAGTCCAAGGGGGCCATCTACGAGCAGTACTTC. Full variable domain (remainder filled in from reference TRBV28 and TRBJ2-7): DVKVTQSSRYLVKRTGEKVFLECVQDMDHENMFWYRQDPGLGLRLIYFSYDVKMKEKGDIPEGYSVSREKKERFSLILESASTNQTSMYLCASSESKGAIYEQYFGPGTRLTVT.

V and J are TRBV10-3 and TRBJ2-1; TRBD2 agrees at 13 bases. Looked up from germline, CDR1 is ENHRY and CDR2 is SYGVKD. J gave up 0 bases and V 10 bases, and 9 bases lay outside the gene matches. This CDR3 has 17 residues. The CDR3 here is CATWTSGGLDSYNEQFF. CDR3 coding DNA: TGTGCCACCTGGACTAGCGGGGGCCTCGACTCCTACAATGAGCAGTTCTTC.

This clonotype showed up just a few times. The chain couples TRBV7-9 to TRBJ1-6, with unresolved D. CDR1 is SEHNR and CDR2 is FQNEAQ in the germline V gene (reference sequence). V lost 0 bases, J lost 7 bases, and 13 bases lay in between. The CDR3 sequence is 16 residues long. The CDR3 DNA follows: TGTGCCAGCAGCTTAGCTGGAAGGACGGGGAATTCACCCCTCCACTTT. It yields the protein CASSLAGRTGNSPLHF. The variable domain in full, completed from reference TRBV7-9 and TRBJ1-6, reads DTGVSQNPRHKITKRGQNVTFRCDPISEHNRLYWYRQTLGQGPEFLTYFQNEAQLEKSRLLSDRFSAERPKGSFSTLEIQRTEQGDSAMYLCASSLAGRTGNSPLHFGNGTRLTVT.

This clonotype was detected only a few times. The J gene is TRBJ1-2, the V gene TRBV20-1; D is undetermined. This CDR3 has 12 residues. Germline V gene sequence: CDR1 DFQATT, CDR2 SNEGSKA (reference sequence). Trimming removed 3 bases at V and 4 bases at J, with 9 bases between. This chain's CDR3 is CSARAQIYGYTF. CDR3 coding DNA: TGCAGTGCTAGGGCACAGATCTATGGCTACACCTTC.

This clonotype is categorized as medium-sized (0.01 to 0.1%). The CDR3 here is CASSQTWEQYF. CDR3 nucleotide sequence: TGTGCCAGCAGCCAAACGTGGGAGCAGTACTTC. V and J are TRBV3-1 and TRBJ2-7, with D uncertain. The CDR3 covers 11 residues. V lost 2 bases and J 7 bases, leaving 6 bases between the germline ends. The V gene's germline CDR1 is LGHDT and CDR2 YNNKEL (reference sequence).

This clonotype was recorded only once. This rearrangement joins TRBV25-1 to TRBJ1-2; no definite D call. Germline V lookup: CDR1 MGHDK, CDR2 SYGVNS. The CDR3 contains 13 residues. Trimming cost V 5 bases and J 3 bases, with 10 bases left between them. The CDR3 nucleotides read TGTGCCAGCAGTCTACGGACCGACTATGGCTACACCTTC. It is translated as CASSLRTDYGYTF.

This clonotype was seen at least ten times. This chain joins TRBV2 and TRBJ2-7; 7 bases are shared with TRBD2. The CDR3 contains 15 residues. Germline-derived CDR1 and CDR2 are SNHLY and FYNNEI. The V gene end was trimmed by 6 bases and the J gene end by 3 bases; junction bases not matched to a gene: 11. CDR3 DNA sequence: TGTGCCAGCAGCGGGGGGAACCCCCACTACTACGAGCAGTACTTC. Translation: CASSGGNPHYYEQYF.

This chain uses TRBV6-6 with TRBJ2-1; D call uncertain. Between the trimmed V and J ends, which lost 4 bases and 9 bases, there was a span of 13 bases. The CDR3 is made up of 13 amino acids. Germline V gene sequence: CDR1 MNHNY, CDR2 SVGAGI (reference sequence). The CDR3 DNA sequence: TGTGCCAGCAGTTTCGACACAGCGCGTGAGCAGTTCTTC. It encodes CASSFDTAREQFF.